This T cell receptor (beta chain) was observed in a study of control samples from healthy donors and cancer patients. The CDR3 covers 13 residues. Germline assignment: CDR1 LGHDT and CDR2 YNNKEL (reference sequence). V lost 4 bases, J lost 2 bases, and 7 bases lay in between. The data were produced by immunoSEQ multiplex PCR, yet TCRdb's version contains in-frame clones alone and is incomplete. The data contain 150,000 to 200,000 clones, around 88% of them singletons. The sequence was obtained from a young woman in good health. This rearrangement joins TRBV3-1 (or the pseudogene TRBV3-2) to TRBJ2-3; a weak D match, TRBD2 (5 bases). The sample comprised blood. CDR3 coding DNA: TGTGCCAGCAGCCGAGGGTACACAGATACGCAGTATTTT. This sequence encodes CASSRGYTDTQYF.